Sequencing of this T cell receptor (beta chain) was carried out in a study of blood T cell repertoires in COVID-19. Study-wide background: Some COVID-19 samples were acute and others convalescent; all came from the United States, Italy and Spain.

Source study methods: It was from reference gene primer amplification that nucleated cell counts were estimated. Some clones are missing from TCRdb's copy, which holds only in-frame ones; the method was immunoSEQ multiplex PCR. V, J and clone size reflect that table, while D and trimming were determined from the DNA. Counted here are 270,000 or so clones, 90% occurring once; the ten biggest clones make up 2.1%. Patients in Seattle were enrolled during active infection, then followed longitudinally. Trimming cost V 3 bases and J 11 bases; bases outside gene matches: 12. The CDR3 totals 14 residues. Looked up from germline, CDR1 is KGHSH and CDR2 is LQKENI.

V and J are TRBV18 and TRBJ1-1; 7 nucleotides line up with TRBD1. Sequencing used peripheral blood. The TCR originated in a woman aged 60-75 years with COVID-19, enrolled during active disease. The CDR3 protein is CASSPNPRTGGAFF. In DNA, the CDR3 is TGTGCCAGCTCACCCAACCCTAGGACAGGAGGGGCTTTCTTT.